This T cell receptor (beta chain) is drawn from a study of a mutant IDH1 vaccine in newly diagnosed glioma. The assay was immunoSEQ multiplex PCR, and TCRdb's table has in-frame clones only and misses some. The sample carries 50,000 or so clones, 90% to 95% recorded once. With regard to this clone: Its target is not known.

The junction had 5 bases not matched to a gene; V was cut back by 3 bases and J by 6 bases. The CDR3 runs 14 residues. Looked up from germline, CDR1 is LGHNA and CDR2 is YNFKEQ. Time point noted: week 11, during vaccination. Each dose delivered 300 ug of mutant IDH1 20-mer peptide subcutaneously with imiquimod. This TCR was sampled from a man between 45 and 60 years old with glioma. The sample was PBMCs, taken from a glioma patient whose treatment included an IDH1 peptide vaccine. The chain is built from TRBV4-2 and TRBJ1-5; 7 positions match TRBD1. The chain's CDR3 is CASSHTGDRQPQHF. The DNA of the CDR3 is TGTGCCAGCAGCCATACAGGGGATCGTCAGCCCCAGCATTTT.